This TCR beta chain was captured by sequencing in a study of memory CD4+ T cells and cytomegalovirus serostatus. The germline CDR1 and CDR2 sequences are GTSNPN and SVGIG (reference sequence). This CDR3 has 14 residues. Trimming took off 1 base at V and 0 bases at J, with 10 bases between the two ends. To note about this clone: The antigen is undetermined.

Whole-study results and caveats: CD4+ memory repertoires contained about two fifths of the 164 reported CMV TCRbeta sequences.

Generated by immunoSEQ multiplex PCR, the TCRdb table keeps only in-frame clones and is missing some. This sample has around 76,000 clones, with approximately 78% found just once. Single viable CD3+CD4+CD8-CD45RO+ cells were sorted as the memory CD4+ T cells. The chain recombines TRBV30 with TRBJ2-7; D remains unclear. This sequence was found in an adult in good health and CMV-seropositive. Specimen: memory CD4+ T cells from blood. CDR3: CAWSGDSRSYEQYF. DNA for the CDR3: TGTGCCTGGAGTGGTGACTCCCGCTCCTACGAGCAGTACTTC.